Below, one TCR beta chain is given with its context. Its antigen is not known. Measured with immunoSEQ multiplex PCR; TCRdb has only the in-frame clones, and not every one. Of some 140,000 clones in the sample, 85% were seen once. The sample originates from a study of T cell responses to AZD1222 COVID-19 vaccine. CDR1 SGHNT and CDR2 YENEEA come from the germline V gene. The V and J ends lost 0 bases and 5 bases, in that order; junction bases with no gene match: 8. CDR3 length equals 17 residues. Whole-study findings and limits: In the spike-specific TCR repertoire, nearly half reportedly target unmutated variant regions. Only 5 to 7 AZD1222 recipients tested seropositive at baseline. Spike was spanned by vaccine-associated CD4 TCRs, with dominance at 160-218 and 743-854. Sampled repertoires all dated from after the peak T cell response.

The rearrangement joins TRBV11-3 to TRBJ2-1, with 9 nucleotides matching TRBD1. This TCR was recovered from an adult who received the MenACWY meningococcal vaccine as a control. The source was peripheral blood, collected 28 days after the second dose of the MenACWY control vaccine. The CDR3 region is CASSLEVGTGRNNEQFF. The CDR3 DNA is TGTGCCAGCAGCTTAGAGGTGGGGACAGGGAGAAACAATGAGCAGTTCTTC.